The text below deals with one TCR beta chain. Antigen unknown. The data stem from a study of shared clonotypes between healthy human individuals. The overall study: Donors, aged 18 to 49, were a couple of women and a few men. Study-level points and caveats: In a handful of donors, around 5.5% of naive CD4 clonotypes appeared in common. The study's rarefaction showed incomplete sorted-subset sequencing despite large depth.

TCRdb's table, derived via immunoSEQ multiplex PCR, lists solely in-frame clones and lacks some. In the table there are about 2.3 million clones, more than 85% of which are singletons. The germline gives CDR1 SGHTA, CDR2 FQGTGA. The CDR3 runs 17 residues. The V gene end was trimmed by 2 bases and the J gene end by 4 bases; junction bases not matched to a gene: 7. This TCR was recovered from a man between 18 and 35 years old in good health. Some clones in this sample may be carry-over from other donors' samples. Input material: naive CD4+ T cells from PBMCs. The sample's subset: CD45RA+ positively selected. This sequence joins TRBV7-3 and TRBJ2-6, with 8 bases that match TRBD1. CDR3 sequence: CASSLGGQGSGANVLTF. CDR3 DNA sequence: TGTGCCAGCAGCTTAGGCGGACAGGGCTCGGGGGCCAACGTCCTGACTTTC. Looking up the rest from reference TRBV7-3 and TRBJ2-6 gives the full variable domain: GAGVSQTPSNKVTEKGKYVELRCDPISGHTALYWYRQSLGQGPEFLIYFQGTGAADDSGLPNDRFFAVRPEGSVSTLKIQRTERGDSAVYLCASSLGGQGSGANVLTFGAGSRLTVL.